The rows below give T cell receptor beta chains drawn from one sample of a study of vaccination and CD4 T cells after COVID-19. No antigen has been assigned to these receptors. A single record per CDR3 protein comes from TCRdb applying MiXCR to the PCR reads. The repertoire holds about 4,100 distinct CDR3 sequences, with roughly 20% as singletons. Specimen: CD4+ T cells from blood, cultured in vitro. These receptor sequences come from a human donor who had recovered from COVID-19. CDR3s include the opening cysteine and the closing phenylalanine or tryptophan. Each record gives: clone size, J gene, D gene, V gene, CDR3 DNA, CDR3 protein. A D gene is named only where the DNA matches it firmly. Expanded clones get a size class; other rows say once, few or many, or leave the size out.

clone_size: .
j_call: TRBJ1-2
d_call: .
v_call: TRBV14
cdr3_nt: TGTGCCAGCAGCCAAGGGTCAGGGAAGATATATGGCTACACCTTC
cdr3_aa: CASSQGSGKIYGYTF

clone_size: once
j_call: TRBJ2-3
d_call: .
v_call: TRBV21-1
cdr3_nt: TGTGCCAGCAGCAAAGCGGGGGAAGGCCAATCCGTCCAAGGAGGGAACACAGATACGCAGTATTTT
cdr3_aa: CASSKAGEGQSVQGGNTDTQYF

clone_size: .
j_call: TRBJ1-2
d_call: TRBD1
v_call: TRBV11-2
cdr3_nt: TGTGCCAGCAAGGGACAGGGAGGCAACTATGGCTACACCTTC
cdr3_aa: CASKGQGGNYGYTF

clone_size: medium-sized
j_call: TRBJ2-5
d_call: TRBD2
v_call: TRBV19
cdr3_nt: TGTGCCAGTAGTATAGAACTAGCGGGGGCCGTCGGGACCCAGTACTTC
cdr3_aa: CASSIELAGAVGTQYF

clone_size: few
j_call: TRBJ1-1
d_call: .
v_call: TRBV12-3/TRBV12-4
cdr3_nt: TGTGCCAGCAGTTTAGCAGGCGAGATGAACACTGAAGCTTTCTTT
cdr3_aa: CASSLAGEMNTEAFF

clone_size: few
j_call: TRBJ2-3
d_call: TRBD2
v_call: TRBV11-2
cdr3_nt: TGTGCCAGCAGCTCCCTAGCGGGAGGCACAGATACGCAGTATTTT
cdr3_aa: CASSSLAGGTDTQYF

clone_size: .
j_call: TRBJ1-2
d_call: .
v_call: TRBV4-2
cdr3_nt: TGTGCCAGCAGCCAAGATCTGCCCCGGTATGGCTACACCTTC
cdr3_aa: CASSQDLPRYGYTF

clone_size: .
j_call: TRBJ2-3
d_call: .
v_call: TRBV6-1
cdr3_nt: TGTGCCAGCAGTGAAGCCGGGAGCACAGATACGCAGTATTTT
cdr3_aa: CASSEAGSTDTQYF

clone_size: .
j_call: TRBJ2-5
d_call: .
v_call: TRBV7-3
cdr3_nt: TGTGCCAGCAGCTTAAGAGTCCAAGAGACCCAGTACTTC
cdr3_aa: CASSLRVQETQYF

clone_size: .
j_call: TRBJ1-1
d_call: .
v_call: TRBV23-1
cdr3_nt: TGCGCCAGCAGTCAATCAAGTCCACGCGGGGCCACTGAAGCTTTCTTT
cdr3_aa: CASSQSSPRGATEAFF

clone_size: .
j_call: TRBJ1-4
d_call: TRBD1
v_call: TRBV30
cdr3_nt: TGTGCCTGGAGTCCGGGACAGCTAAATGAAAAACTGTTTTTT
cdr3_aa: CAWSPGQLNEKLFF

clone_size: once
j_call: TRBJ2-3
d_call: TRBD1
v_call: TRBV29-1
cdr3_nt: TGCAGCGCCGGGACAGGGGGCCCCAATACGCAGTATTTT
cdr3_aa: CSAGTGGPNTQYF

clone_size: few
j_call: TRBJ2-7
d_call: .
v_call: TRBV29-1
cdr3_nt: TGCAGCGTAGGACTTTTAAACGAGCAGTACTTC
cdr3_aa: CSVGLLNEQYF

clone_size: few
j_call: TRBJ1-4
d_call: .
v_call: TRBV10-1
cdr3_nt: TGCGCCAGCAAACCAGCAACTAATGAAAAACTGTTTTTT
cdr3_aa: CASKPATNEKLFF

clone_size: few
j_call: TRBJ1-1
d_call: .
v_call: TRBV20-1
cdr3_nt: TGCAGTGCTAGGAGGGGACCGCCTGAAGCTTTCTTT
cdr3_aa: CSARRGPPEAFF